The 11 T cell receptor beta chains below all came from one sample that was sequenced in a study of blood T cells in healthy people across ages. The use of a sample-barcoded 5' primer and a J-beta primer mix characterized a second PCR of roughly 7 to 11 cycles. A single record per CDR3 protein comes from TCRdb applying MiXCR to the 5' RACE reads. This table has 1.4 million or so distinct CDR3 sequences, approximately 39% appearing once. Material: blood. These receptors were collected from a woman under 30 in good health.

In its sample, this clonotype was seen many times. The V and J genes are TRBV30 and TRBJ2-1; 7 bases match TRBD1. J gave up 2 bases and V 2 bases, and 12 bases lay outside the gene matches. The CDR3 is made up of 17 amino acids. Germline V gives CDR1 GTSNPN, CDR2 SVGIG (reference sequence). The CDR3 is CAWSSPLDRAPYNEQFF. The CDR3 region has the DNA TGTGCCTGGAGTTCTCCCTTAGACAGGGCCCCCTACAATGAGCAGTTCTTC.

This chain connects TRBV29-1 to TRBJ2-3; 14 nucleotides agree with TRBD2. In germline, CDR1 is SQVTM, CDR2 ANQGSEA. V gave up 7 bases and J gave up 0 bases; unmatched junction bases: 15. CDR3 length: 19 amino acids. The CDR3 here is CSATPGLAGAFSSTDTQYF. DNA for the CDR3: TGCAGCGCCACCCCGGGACTAGCGGGAGCATTTTCTAGCACAGATACGCAGTATTTT.

This clonotype was observed a handful of times. The chain combines TRBV29-1 with TRBJ2-5; D unclear. From germline, CDR1 is SQVTM and CDR2 ANQGSEA. This CDR3 spans 10 amino acids. The ends were cut back, 4 bases at V and 1 base at J, with 1 base in the middle. The CDR3 nucleotides read TGCAGCGTTGCCCAAGAGACCCAGTACTTC. It is translated as CSVAQETQYF.

This chain connects TRBV6-5 to TRBJ2-1, with a possible D match to TRBD2 (7 bases). Germline assignment: CDR1 MNHEY and CDR2 SVGAGI. The CDR3 is made up of 15 amino acids. V was cut by 5 bases and J by 6 bases, with 17 bases left in between. The CDR3 loop reads CASSSDGGPLNEQFF. CDR3 coding DNA: TGTGCCAGCAGTAGTGACGGGGGGCCGCTCAATGAGCAGTTCTTC.

This clonotype has just a few counts. The rearrangement uses TRBV18 and TRBJ2-1, with D possibly matching TRBD2 (6 bases). This CDR3 has 16 amino acids. Germline V gene data show CDR1 as KGHSH and CDR2 as LQKENI. The V end lost 2 bases, the J end lost 9 bases, and 20 bases lay between the germline ends. The CDR3 DNA is TGTGCCAGCTCACCAGTAAATCGTGGGTGGAGGGCTGAGCAGTTCTTC. This codes for CASSPVNRGWRAEQFF.

This clonotype was counted between two and nine times. The chain is built from TRBV11-2 and TRBJ1-3; maybe TRBD1 (5 bases). This CDR3 region has 17 residues. Trimming stripped 0 bases from V and 0 bases from J, with 12 bases between. Germline V gene data show CDR1 as SGHAT and CDR2 as FQNNGV. CDR3 in DNA: TGTGCCAGCAGCTTAGATCGGGGACGGAACTCTGGAAACACCATATATTTT. Translation: CASSLDRGRNSGNTIYF.

V and J are TRBV7-2 and TRBJ2-1; no reliable D call. The V end was cut by 3 bases, the J end by 0 bases, with 12 bases between. CDR1 SGHTA and CDR2 FQGNSA come from the germline V gene. The CDR3 sequence is 16 residues long. The CDR3 protein is CASSLWRLDSYNEQFF. CDR3 in DNA: TGTGCCAGCAGCTTGTGGCGGTTAGACTCCTACAATGAGCAGTTCTTC.

This sequence joins TRBV28 and TRBJ2-7; D gene unclear. The germline V gene encodes CDR1 MDHEN and CDR2 SYDVKM. The V end lost 3 bases, the J end lost 4 bases, and 10 bases lay between the germline ends. This CDR3 is 13 amino acids long. CDR3 DNA sequence: TGTGCCAGCAGTTTCTCTAACAAATACGAGCAGTACTTC. Its protein is CASSFSNKYEQYF. The full variable domain, with the rest looked up from reference TRBV28 and TRBJ2-7, is DVKVTQSSRYLVKRTGEKVFLECVQDMDHENMFWYRQDPGLGLRLIYFSYDVKMKEKGDIPEGYSVSREKKERFSLILESASTNQTSMYLCASSFSNKYEQYFGPGTRLTVT.

The sample holds a few counts of this clonotype. The J gene is TRBJ2-3, the V gene TRBV20-1; TRBD1 might be the D (6 bases). CDR1 and CDR2 from the germline V gene are DFQATT and SNEGSKA (reference sequence). The V end lost 1 base, the J end lost 6 bases, and 14 bases lay between the germline ends. The CDR3 length is 14 residues. CDR3 sequence reads: CSARADSARDTQYF. The CDR3 bases are TGCAGTGCTAGAGCGGACAGCGCTCGGGATACGCAGTATTTT.

In this sample, this clonotype turned up many times. The genes are TRBV9 and TRBJ2-3, with TRBD2 identical over 7 bases. The CDR3 spans 14 residues. Trimming cost V 0 bases and J 9 bases; bases outside gene matches: 7. The germline CDR1 and CDR2 sequences are SGDLS and YYNGEE. CDR3 in amino acids: CASSVASGKDTQYF. The CDR3 nucleotides read TGTGCCAGCAGCGTAGCCAGCGGGAAAGACACGCAGTATTTT.

This clonotype was counted between two and nine times. The chain is built from TRBV7-9 and TRBJ1-2; no definite D call. V was pared by 4 bases and J by 8 bases, with 14 bases between. This CDR3 has 13 amino acids. The germline gives CDR1 SEHNR, CDR2 FQNEAQ (reference sequence). CDR3: CASSWWGLHGYTF. The CDR3 coding sequence is TGTGCCAGCAGCTGGTGGGGTCTTCACGGCTACACCTTC.